The clone carrying this T cell receptor (beta chain) came up a few times. No antigen is known for it. The data derive from a study of T cells in Graves' hyperthyroidism and ophthalmopathy. Study-wide points: Ophthalmopathy was told apart from stable hyperthyroidism by a 13 V-J model. Expanded thyroid clonotypes (above 0.001) were mostly also found in blood.

Trimming pared 1 base from V and 0 bases from J, leaving 10 bases between. Per germline, CDR1 LNHDA and CDR2 SQIVND (reference sequence). The CDR3 is made up of 15 amino acids. TCR beta CDR3 regions were amplified from RNA transcripts. In the first-round RT-PCR of the TCR CDR3, the HTBI primer set was used. TCRdb used MiXCR to reprocess the multiplex PCR reads, holding one entry per CDR3 protein. Found here are 600,000 to 750,000 distinct CDR3 sequences, 17% of them singletons; the top ten hold 15% to 17%. Across 18 months, stable Graves' hyperthyroidism was marked by no progression to ophthalmopathy. In patients aged 18 to 65, hyperthyroidism was newly diagnosed, with duration under 2 months.

Sequencing used blood. The sequence came from a man aged 45-65 years with Graves' hyperthyroidism. The gene calls are TRBV19 and TRBJ2-7; a possible D gene is TRBD2 (6 bases). The CDR3 DNA reads TGTGCCAGTAGTATAGTTGCGGGGAGCTCCTACGAGCAGTACTTC. As protein: CASSIVAGSSYEQYF.